This T cell receptor beta chain emerged from a study of blood T cell repertoires in COVID-19 (dated by TCRdb to the early 2020s). Looking at the study overall: Samples from collaborators originated in the United States, Italy and Spain and spanned both the acute and convalescent phases of COVID-19. The prospective study material was composed of cDNA or gDNA derived from T cells, B-cell-depleted T cells, or PBMCs. Deeply sampled blood TCRbeta repertoires from subjects exposed to, actively infected with, or recovered from COVID-19 were included in the dataset. The repertoires were released in a freely available public database meant as a resource for research on the immune response to SARS-CoV-2. Samples were obtained from the ongoing ImmuneRACE study (first 160 participants) and from 1,254 subjects provided by 6 global collaborators. The sample metadata nearly always contained a de-identified subject ID, COVID-19 status, age in years and sex. Where HLA class I and class II types were available, the types were taken from metadata supplied by the sample provider, not from assay-based typing. Paper-wide results and their limitations: The quantity of clinical and demographic metadata differed by source and by participant and was supplied without curation.

This clone occurred once. The antigen it binds to is not known. Base qualities were left out, and no much larger clone turns up one base away. Collaborating institutions collected whole blood in K2EDTA tubes following their own protocols. For TCRbeta analysis, collaborators shipped samples in one of three forms: frozen whole blood, isolated PBMCs, or DNA extracted from either of those sample types. Compared with germline, V lacks 8 bases and J lacks 8 bases; bases without a gene match: 5. Measured from the cysteine to the phenylalanine, the CDR3 is 11 residues long. CDR3 DNA is the only sequence kept; it has 33 bases, read in frame from the first base. The germline V gene (reference sequence) provides CDR1 LNHDA and CDR2 SQIVND. TCRbeta CDR3 regions were amplified from genomic DNA by means of the immunoSEQ Assay, a bias-controlled multiplex PCR. From the authors' description of their analysis: The number of nucleated cells in each sample was estimated from the amplification of reference gene primers within the assay. To quantify the absolute abundance of each unique TCRbeta CDR3 rearrangement, sequence reads were collapsed and filtered. Productive Simpson clonality was computed per sample as the square root of Simpson's diversity index over productive rearrangements. TCRdb carries this immuneACCESS record with in-frame sequences only. Its versions omit some clonotypes, under half of them owing to an unresolved V gene in the studies checked, with the rest unexplained. The D gene and trimming were derived from the DNA, and the V and J assignments and clone size from that table. Recorded for this sample are more than 200,000 clones; 88% of them occurred a single time. Clones ranked in the top ten supply less than 3.5% of the sample.

Sequencing input: peripheral blood. The sequence is built from TRBV19 and TRBJ1-2, and TRBD1 aligns with 7 junction nucleotides. The receptor was isolated from a woman aged 60 to 75 with acute or convalescent COVID-19. The DNA sequence reads TGTGCCAGTTTCCAGGGGGTCGGCTACACCTTC. This gives the protein CASFQGVGYTF.